A single sample is the source of the 10 T cell receptor beta chains below, sequenced in a study of OX40 agonist ivuxolimab in advanced cancers. Data came from immunoSEQ multiplex PCR; TCRdb stores just in-frame clones and leaves some out. The data contain roughly 81,000 clones, approximately 85% of them singletons. Sequencing used CD4+ or CD8+ T cells sorted from blood, obtained in a trial of the OX40 agonist ivuxolimab. The source of these receptors is an adult with an advanced solid tumor such as melanoma, head and neck, liver or kidney cancer.

This rearrangement joins TRBV7-3 to TRBJ2-1; D gene unclear. Trimming left V 3 bases short and J 10 bases short, with 10 bases between. Germline loops: CDR1 SGHTA, CDR2 FQGTGA. This CDR3 has 12 amino acids. The DNA of the CDR3 is TGTGCCAGCAGCTTCCGAAATGGAGAGCAGTTCTTC. This translates into CASSFRNGEQFF.

CDR3 nucleotides: TGTGCCACCAGCAGAGATGTTTCGGGAGGCGGGGATGAGCAGTTCTTC. It yields the protein CATSRDVSGGGDEQFF. The V gene is TRBV15, the J gene TRBJ2-1; 7 nucleotides match TRBD2. CDR1 and CDR2 (germline): LNHNV, YYDKDF (reference sequence). This CDR3 is 16 amino acids long. V gave up 0 bases and J gave up 8 bases; unmatched junction bases: 10.

The chain employs TRBV5-1 and TRBJ2-7; 8 bases are a match to TRBD1. Germline CDR1 reads SGHRS; CDR2 reads YFSETQ. Trimming took 0 bases from V and 3 from J; bases not matched to a gene: 2. The CDR3 extends over 14 amino acids. CDR3 region: CASSLVDRGYEQYF. CDR3 DNA sequence: TGCGCCAGCAGCTTGGTAGACAGGGGCTACGAGCAGTACTTC. Complete variable domain (other parts from reference TRBV5-1 and TRBJ2-7): KAGVTQTPRYLIKTRGQQVTLSCSPISGHRSVSWYQQTPGQGLQFLFEYFSETQRNKGNFPGRFSGRQFSNSRSEMNVSTLELGDSALYLCASSLVDRGYEQYFGPGTRLTVT.

The J gene is TRBJ2-3, the V gene TRBV2; tentative D call: TRBD1 (6 bases). From germline, CDR1 is SNHLY and CDR2 FYNNEI. The V gene lost 4 bases and the J gene lost 1 base, with 15 bases spanning the gap. The CDR3 is made up of 16 amino acids. The CDR3 region has the DNA TGTGCCAGCAGTGCTTCACAGGGCTCTGGCACAGATACGCAGTATTTT. Amino acids: CASSASQGSGTDTQYF.

This chain links TRBV5-6 with TRBJ1-2; 8 nucleotides match TRBD1. Germline V CDR1 and CDR2: SGHDT, YYEEEE. This CDR3 contains 16 residues. V lost 0 bases to trimming and J lost 0 bases; unmatched junction nucleotides: 4. The CDR3, as DNA: TGTGCCAGCAGCTTGGGGACAGGGAGGGCTAACTATGGCTACACCTTC. Residues: CASSLGTGRANYGYTF.

The chain carries TRBV19 and TRBJ2-3, with 12 bases matching TRBD2. The CDR3 sequence is 13 residues long. The V gene end was trimmed by 7 bases and the J gene end by 9 bases; junction bases not matched to a gene: 5. From germline, CDR1 is LNHDA and CDR2 SQIVND (reference sequence). CDR3 loop: CASTSGGGRTQYF. The CDR3 coding sequence is TGTGCCAGTACTAGCGGGGGGGGCAGGACGCAGTATTTT.

This clone was seen a handful of times. The genes are TRBV4-1 and TRBJ2-7, with 13 bases aligning to TRBD2. V was pared by 3 bases and J by 2 bases, with 10 bases of the junction left unmatched. The germline V gene encodes CDR1 MGHRA and CDR2 YSYEKL. The CDR3 has 18 residues. CDR3 DNA: TGCGCCAGCAGCCACGGACTAGCGGGAGACCATTTTACCTACGAGCAGTACTTC. This gives the protein CASSHGLAGDHFTYEQYF.

The chain has TRBV7-8 and TRBJ2-3, with 9 bases lining up with TRBD1. The CDR3 contains 13 residues. V shed 6 bases and J 3 bases; nucleotides not matched to a gene: 1. Per germline, CDR1 SGHVS and CDR2 FQNEAQ. The CDR3, as DNA: TGTGCCAGCAGGGACAGGGGAACAGATACGCAGTATTTT. It specifies CASRDRGTDTQYF.

This clone was detected only once. The chain combines TRBV7-8 with TRBJ1-1; no definite D call. CDR3 length: 13 amino acids. The V and J ends lost 0 bases and 1 base respectively, with 3 bases between them. Germline V gives CDR1 SGHVS, CDR2 FQNEAQ. This CDR3 is CASSLAGNTEAFF. DNA for the CDR3: TGTGCCAGCAGCTTAGCCGGGAACACTGAAGCTTTCTTT.

The chain joins TRBV7-2 to TRBJ2-2; TRBD1 agrees at 9 bases. CDR3 length: 15 amino acids. The ends lost 5 bases at V and 9 bases at J; junction bases unmatched: 10. The germline gives CDR1 SGHTA, CDR2 FQGNSA. The CDR3 sequence: CASSPVGTGTRELFF. The CDR3 DNA reads TGTGCCAGCAGCCCTGTCGGGACAGGGACCCGGGAGCTGTTTTTT.